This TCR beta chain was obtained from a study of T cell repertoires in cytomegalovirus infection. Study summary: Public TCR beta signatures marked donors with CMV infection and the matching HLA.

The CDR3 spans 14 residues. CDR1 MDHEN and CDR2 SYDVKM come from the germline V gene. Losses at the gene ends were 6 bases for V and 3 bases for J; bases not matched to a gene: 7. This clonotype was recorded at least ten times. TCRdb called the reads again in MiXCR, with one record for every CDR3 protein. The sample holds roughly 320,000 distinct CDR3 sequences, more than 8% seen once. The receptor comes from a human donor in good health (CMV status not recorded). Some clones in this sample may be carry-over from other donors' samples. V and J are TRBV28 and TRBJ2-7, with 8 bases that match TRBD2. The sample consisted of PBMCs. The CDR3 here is CASRLSGRLYEQYF. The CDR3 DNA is TGTGCCAGCAGGCTGAGCGGGAGACTCTACGAGCAGTACTTC.